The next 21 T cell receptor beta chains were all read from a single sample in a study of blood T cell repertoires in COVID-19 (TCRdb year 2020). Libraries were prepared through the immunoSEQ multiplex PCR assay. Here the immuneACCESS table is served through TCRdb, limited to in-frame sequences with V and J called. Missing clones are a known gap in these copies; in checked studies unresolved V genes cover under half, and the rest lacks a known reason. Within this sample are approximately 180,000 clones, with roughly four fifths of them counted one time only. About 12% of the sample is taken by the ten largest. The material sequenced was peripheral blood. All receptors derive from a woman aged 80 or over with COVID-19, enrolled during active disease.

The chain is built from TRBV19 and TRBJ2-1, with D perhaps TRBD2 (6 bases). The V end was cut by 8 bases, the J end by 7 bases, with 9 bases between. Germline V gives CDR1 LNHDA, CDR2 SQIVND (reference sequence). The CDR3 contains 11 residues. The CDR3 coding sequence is TGTGCCAGTCTAGGGAGGAATGAGCAGTTCTTC. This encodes CASLGRNEQFF.

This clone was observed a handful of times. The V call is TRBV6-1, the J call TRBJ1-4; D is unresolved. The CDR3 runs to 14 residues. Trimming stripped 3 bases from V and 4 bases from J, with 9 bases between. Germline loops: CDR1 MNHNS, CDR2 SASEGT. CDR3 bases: TGTGCCAGCAGTGACCCGGGATTTAATGAAAAACTGTTTTTT. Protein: CASSDPGFNEKLFF.

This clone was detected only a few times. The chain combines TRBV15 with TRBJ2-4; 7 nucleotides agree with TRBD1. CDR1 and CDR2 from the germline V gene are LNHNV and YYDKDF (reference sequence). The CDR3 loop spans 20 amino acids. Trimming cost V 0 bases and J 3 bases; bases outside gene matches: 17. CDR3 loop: CATSRDDSGGWSYGKNIQYF. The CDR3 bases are TGTGCCACCAGCAGAGATGATTCAGGGGGATGGTCATATGGCAAAAACATTCAGTACTTC.

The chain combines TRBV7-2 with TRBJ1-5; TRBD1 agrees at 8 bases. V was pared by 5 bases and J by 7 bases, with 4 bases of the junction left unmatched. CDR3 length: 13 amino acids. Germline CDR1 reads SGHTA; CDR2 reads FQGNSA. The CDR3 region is CASSKQGDQPQHF. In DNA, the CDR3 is TGTGCCAGCAGCAAACAGGGGGACCAGCCCCAGCATTTT.

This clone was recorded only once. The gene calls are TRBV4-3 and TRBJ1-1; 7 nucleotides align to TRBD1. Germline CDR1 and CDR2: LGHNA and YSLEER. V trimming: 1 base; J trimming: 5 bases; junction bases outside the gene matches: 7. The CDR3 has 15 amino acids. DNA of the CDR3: TGCGCCAGCAGCCAAGGGGCAGGGGGATGGACTGAAGCTTTCTTT. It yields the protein CASSQGAGGWTEAFF.

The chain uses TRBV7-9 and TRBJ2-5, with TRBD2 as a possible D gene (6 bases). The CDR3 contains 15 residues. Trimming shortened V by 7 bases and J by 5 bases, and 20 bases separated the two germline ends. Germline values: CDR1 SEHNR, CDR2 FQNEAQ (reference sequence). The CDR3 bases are TGTGCCAGCACCGAATGGGGTGCGGGAAGGGAGACCCAGTACTTC. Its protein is CASTEWGAGRETQYF.

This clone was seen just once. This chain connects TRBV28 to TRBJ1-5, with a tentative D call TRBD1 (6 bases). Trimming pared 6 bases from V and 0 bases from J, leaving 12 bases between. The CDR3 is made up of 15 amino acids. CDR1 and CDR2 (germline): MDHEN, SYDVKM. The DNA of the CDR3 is TGTGCCAGCAGACGGACAGCCGCTAGCAATCAGCCCCAGCATTTT. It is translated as CASRRTAASNQPQHF.

CDR3 protein: CASNTRLAGSGNEQFF. The DNA of the CDR3 is TGTGCCAGCAACACCAGACTAGCGGGGTCTGGGAATGAGCAGTTCTTC. This sequence joins TRBV10-3 and TRBJ2-1; 11 nucleotides line up with TRBD2. Trimming cost V 10 bases and J 7 bases; bases outside gene matches: 15. Germline lookup yields CDR1 ENHRY and CDR2 SYGVKD. This CDR3 contains 16 residues.

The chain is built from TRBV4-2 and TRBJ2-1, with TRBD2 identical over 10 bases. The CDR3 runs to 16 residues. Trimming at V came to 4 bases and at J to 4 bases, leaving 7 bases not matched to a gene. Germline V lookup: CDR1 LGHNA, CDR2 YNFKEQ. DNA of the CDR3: TGTGCCAGCAGCCCTTATGGACTAGCGGATTACAATGAGCAGTTCTTC. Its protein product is CASSPYGLADYNEQFF.

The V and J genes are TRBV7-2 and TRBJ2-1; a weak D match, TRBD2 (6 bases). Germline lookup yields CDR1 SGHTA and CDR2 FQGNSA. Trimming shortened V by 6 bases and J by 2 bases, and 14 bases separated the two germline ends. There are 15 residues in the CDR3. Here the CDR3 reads CASSSEWGAYNEQFF. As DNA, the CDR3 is TGTGCCAGCAGTTCAGAGTGGGGGGCCTACAATGAGCAGTTCTTC.

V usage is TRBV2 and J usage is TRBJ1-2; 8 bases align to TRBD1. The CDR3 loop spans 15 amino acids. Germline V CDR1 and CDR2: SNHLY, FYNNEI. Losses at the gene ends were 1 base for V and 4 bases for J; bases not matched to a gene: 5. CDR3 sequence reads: CASSEGTGPSYGYTF. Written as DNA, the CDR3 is TGTGCCAGCAGTGAAGGGACAGGGCCTAGCTATGGCTACACCTTC. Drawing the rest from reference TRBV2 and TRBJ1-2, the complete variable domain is EPEVTQTPSHQVTQMGQEVILRCVPISNHLYFYWYRQILGQKVEFLVSFYNNEISEKSEIFDDQFSVERPDGSNFTLKIRSTKLEDSAMYFCASSEGTGPSYGYTFGSGTRLTVV.

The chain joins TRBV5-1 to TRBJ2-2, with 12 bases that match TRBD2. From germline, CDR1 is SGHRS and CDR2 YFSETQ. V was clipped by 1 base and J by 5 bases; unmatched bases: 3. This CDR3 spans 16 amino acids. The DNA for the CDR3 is TGCGCCAGCAGCTTGACCGGGACTAGCGGGACCGGGGAGCTGTTTTTT. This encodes CASSLTGTSGTGELFF.

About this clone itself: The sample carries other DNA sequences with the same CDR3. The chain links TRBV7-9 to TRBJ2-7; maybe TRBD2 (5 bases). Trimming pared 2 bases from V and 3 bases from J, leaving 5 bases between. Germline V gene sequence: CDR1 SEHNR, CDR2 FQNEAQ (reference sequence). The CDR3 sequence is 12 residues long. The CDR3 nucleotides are TGTGCCAGCAGCTTAAGCGGCTACGAGCAGTACTTC. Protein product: CASSLSGYEQYF.

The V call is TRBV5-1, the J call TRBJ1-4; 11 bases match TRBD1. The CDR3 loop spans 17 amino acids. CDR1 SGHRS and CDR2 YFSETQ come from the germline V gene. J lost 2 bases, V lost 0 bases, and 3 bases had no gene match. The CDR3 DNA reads TGCGCCAGCAGCTTGGGGACAGGGGGCAGGACTAATGAAAAACTGTTTTTT. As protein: CASSLGTGGRTNEKLFF.

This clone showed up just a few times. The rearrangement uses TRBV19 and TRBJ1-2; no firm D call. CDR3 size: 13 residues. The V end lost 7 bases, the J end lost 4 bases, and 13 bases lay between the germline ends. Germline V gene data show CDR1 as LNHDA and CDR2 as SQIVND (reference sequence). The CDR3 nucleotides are TGTGCCAGTACTGGAGGGATTAGCTATGGCTACACCTTC. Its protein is CASTGGISYGYTF.

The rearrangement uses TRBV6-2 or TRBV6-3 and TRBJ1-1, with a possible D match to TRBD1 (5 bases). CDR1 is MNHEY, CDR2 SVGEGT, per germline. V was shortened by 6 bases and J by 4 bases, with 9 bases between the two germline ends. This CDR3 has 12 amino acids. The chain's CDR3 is CASSPRATEAFF. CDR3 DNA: TGTGCCAGCAGCCCCAGGGCCACTGAAGCTTTCTTT.

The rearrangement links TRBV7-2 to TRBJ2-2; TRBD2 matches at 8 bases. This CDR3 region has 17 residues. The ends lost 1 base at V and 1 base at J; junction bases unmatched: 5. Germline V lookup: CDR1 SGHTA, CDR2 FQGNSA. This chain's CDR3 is CASSLDGLAGNTGELFF. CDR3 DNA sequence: TGTGCCAGCAGCTTAGACGGCCTAGCGGGGAACACCGGGGAGCTGTTTTTT.

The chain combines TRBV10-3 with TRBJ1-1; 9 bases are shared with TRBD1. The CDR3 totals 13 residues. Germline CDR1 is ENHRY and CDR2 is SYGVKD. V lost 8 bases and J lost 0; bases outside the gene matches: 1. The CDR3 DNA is TGTGCCATCGGGGACAGGGTGAACACTGAAGCTTTCTTT. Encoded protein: CAIGDRVNTEAFF.

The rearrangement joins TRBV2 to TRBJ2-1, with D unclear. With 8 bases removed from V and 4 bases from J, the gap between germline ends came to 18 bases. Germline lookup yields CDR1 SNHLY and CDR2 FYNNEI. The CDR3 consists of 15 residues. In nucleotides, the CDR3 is TGTGCCAGCCATAGCATCACAAACCCTTACAATGAGCAGTTCTTC. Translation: CASHSITNPYNEQFF.

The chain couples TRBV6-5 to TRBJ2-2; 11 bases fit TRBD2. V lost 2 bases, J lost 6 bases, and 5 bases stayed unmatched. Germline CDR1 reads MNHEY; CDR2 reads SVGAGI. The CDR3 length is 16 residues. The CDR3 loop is CASSYPSLAGAGELFF. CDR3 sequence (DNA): TGTGCCAGCAGTTACCCGTCACTAGCGGGAGCCGGGGAGCTGTTTTTT.

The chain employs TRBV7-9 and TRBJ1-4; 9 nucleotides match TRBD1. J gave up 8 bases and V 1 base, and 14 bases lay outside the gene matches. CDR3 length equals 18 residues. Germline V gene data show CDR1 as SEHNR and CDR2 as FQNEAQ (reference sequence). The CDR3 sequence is CASSLELTWDRVKEKLFF. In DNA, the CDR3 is TGTGCCAGCAGCTTAGAACTGACCTGGGACAGGGTGAAAGAAAAACTGTTTTTT.